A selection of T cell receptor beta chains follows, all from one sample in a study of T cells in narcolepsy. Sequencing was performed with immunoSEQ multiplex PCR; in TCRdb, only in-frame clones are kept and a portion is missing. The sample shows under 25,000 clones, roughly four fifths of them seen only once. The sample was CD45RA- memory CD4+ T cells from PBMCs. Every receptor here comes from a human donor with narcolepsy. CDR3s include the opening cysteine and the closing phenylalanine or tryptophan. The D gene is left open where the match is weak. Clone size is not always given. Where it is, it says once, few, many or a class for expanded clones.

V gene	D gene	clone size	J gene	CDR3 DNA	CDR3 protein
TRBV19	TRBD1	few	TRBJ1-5	TGTGCCAGTAGTATGGGGCCGGGACAGGGGTATATGGGCAATCAGCCCCAGCATTTT	CASSMGPGQGYMGNQPQHF
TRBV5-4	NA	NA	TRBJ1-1	TGTGCCAGCAGCTTGGCCAAGGGACTTACTTTGAACACTGAAGCTTTCTTT	CASSLAKGLTLNTEAFF
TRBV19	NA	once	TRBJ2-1	TGTGCCAGTAGTATGGGGGTTAACGTCAATGAGCAGTTCTTC	CASSMGVNVNEQFF
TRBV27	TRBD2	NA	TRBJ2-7	TGTGCCAGCAGCGGACTAGCGGGACCCACCATCCGCTACGAGCAGTACTTC	CASSGLAGPTIRYEQYF
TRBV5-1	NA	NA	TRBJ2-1	TGCGCCAGCAGACCCCCGGGCAGGGTAGGAAATGAGCAGTTCTTC	CASRPPGRVGNEQFF
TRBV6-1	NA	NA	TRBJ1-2	TGTGCCAGCAGACACAGCTCCGACTATGGCTACACCTTC	CASRHSSDYGYTF
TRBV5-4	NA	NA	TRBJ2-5	TGTGCCAGCAGCTTGGGAGGGGGAGCAGAGACCCAGTACTTC	CASSLGGGAETQYF
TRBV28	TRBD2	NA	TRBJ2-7	TGTGCCAGCATGAGAGGGAGGGCGTACGAGCAGTACTTC	CASMRGRAYEQYF
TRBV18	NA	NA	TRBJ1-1	TGTGCCAGCTCACCGTCGGGGATTGGGGTCGCTGAAGCTTTCTTT	CASSPSGIGVAEAFF
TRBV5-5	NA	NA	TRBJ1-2	TGTGCCAGCAGCTTGAGCGTTCAAAACTATGGCTACACCTTC	CASSLSVQNYGYTF
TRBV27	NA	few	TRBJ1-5	TGTGCCAGCAGCCCTGGTGGGACCCCAAAATATGCCCAGCATTTT	CASSPGGTPKYAQHF
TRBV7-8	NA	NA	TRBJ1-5	TGTGCCAGCAGCTTAGATTCCATTGGACAGCCCCAGCATTTT	CASSLDSIGQPQHF
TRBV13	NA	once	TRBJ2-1	TGTGCCAGCACTTTGAGGGCTTACAATGAGCAGTTCTTC	CASTLRAYNEQFF
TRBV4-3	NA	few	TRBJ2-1	TGCGCCAGCAGCCAAGGATGCCGCAGGTTTTGTTACAATGAGCAGTTCTTC	CASSQGCRRFCYNEQFF
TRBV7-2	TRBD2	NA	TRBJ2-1	TGTGCCAGCAGCTATCAGCGGGAGGGGTATGAGCAGTTCTTC	CASSYQREGYEQFF
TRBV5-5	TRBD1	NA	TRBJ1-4	TGTGCCAGCAGTCGCCTATACCGGGACAGGGTCGCAACTAATGAAAAACTGTTTTTT	CASSRLYRDRVATNEKLFF
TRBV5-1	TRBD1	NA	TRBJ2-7	TGCGCCAGCAGCTTGAGAGGGCGGGACAGGGGCAACGAGCAGTACTTC	CASSLRGRDRGNEQYF
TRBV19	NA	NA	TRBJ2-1	TGTGCCAGTAGCGGCAAAGGACTCCCCGGGGATGAGCAGTTCTTC	CASSGKGLPGDEQFF
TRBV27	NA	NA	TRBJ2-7	TGTGCCAGCAGTACAAAAACGACTCTAGCCAACTACGAGCAGTACTTC	CASSTKTTLANYEQYF
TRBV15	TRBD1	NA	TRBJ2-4	TGTGCCACCAGCAGAGATCGATTTGACAGGGCGTACTTC	CATSRDRFDRAYF
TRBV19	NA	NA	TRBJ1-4	TGTGCCAGTAGGCCCGCCCCGTTGGCACGAAGAGATGAAAAACTGTTTTTT	CASRPAPLARRDEKLFF
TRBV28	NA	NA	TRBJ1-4	TGTGCCAGCAGTTTAAGGGTTCGGGGAAGAGGTCCTAATGAAAAACTGTTTTTT	CASSLRVRGRGPNEKLFF
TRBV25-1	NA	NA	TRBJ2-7	TGTGCCAGCAGTGGGACGGTCCTGGAGGTGCAGTACTTC	CASSGTVLEVQYF
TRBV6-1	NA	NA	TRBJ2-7	TGTGCCAGTAAACAGGGCCAGCGGCATACCTACGAGCAGTACTTC	CASKQGQRHTYEQYF
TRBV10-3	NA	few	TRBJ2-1	TGTGCCATCTCCGGTCCCTACAATGAGCAGTTCTTC	CAISGPYNEQFF
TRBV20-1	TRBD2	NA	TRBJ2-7	TGCAGTGCGCCACTAGCGAGGGACTCGCAATTC	CSAPLARDSQF
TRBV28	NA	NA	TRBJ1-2	TGTGCCAGCAGTTGGTTGGCATATGGCTACACCTTC	CASSWLAYGYTF
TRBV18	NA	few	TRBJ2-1	TGTGCCAGCTCACCACAGATAAGCTCCTACAATGAGCAGTTCTTC	CASSPQISSYNEQFF
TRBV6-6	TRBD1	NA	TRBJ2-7	TGTGCCAGCAGTCACCAGACAGGGTACGAGCAGTACTTC	CASSHQTGYEQYF
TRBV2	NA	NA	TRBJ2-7	TGTGCCAGCAGGACGGGCCGTGTCTACGAGCAGTACTTC	CASRTGRVYEQYF
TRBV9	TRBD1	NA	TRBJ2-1	TGTGCCAGCAGCCCACGGGGACAGTACAATGAGCAGTTCTTC	CASSPRGQYNEQFF
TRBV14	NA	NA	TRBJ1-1	TGTGCCAGCAGCCAACATACAGGGAACACTGAAGCTTTCTTT	CASSQHTGNTEAFF
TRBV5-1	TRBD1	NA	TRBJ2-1	TGCGCCAGCAGCTTGTCAGGGGGTGCCTACAATGAGCAGTTCTTC	CASSLSGGAYNEQFF
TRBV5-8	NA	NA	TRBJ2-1	TGTGCCAGCAGCTTGTGGCGTACACTCTCCTACAATGAGCAGTTCTTC	CASSLWRTLSYNEQFF
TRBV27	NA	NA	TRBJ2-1	TGTGCCAGCAGCAGACTGGGCGGACTCGCGGAATACAATGAGCAGTTCTTC	CASSRLGGLAEYNEQFF